The T cell receptor (beta chain) described here comes from a study of T cells expressing NK-cell markers (dated by TCRdb to between 2020 and 2021). About the full investigation: TCR beta-chain repertoires were profiled in sorted CD3+CD56+NKG2C+, CD3+CD56+NKG2C- and CD3+CD56-NKG2C+ T-cell subsets from eight donors. Illumina HiSeq 2000/2500, MiSeq or NextSeq was used to sequence libraries as 2 x 150 bp reads. Among the eight sequenced donors, seven were HCMV-seropositive and one was HCMV-seronegative. Randomly selected healthy volunteers, three men and five women, were used as the eight sequenced donors. What the research found in general, with its limitations: Those dominant clonotypes were again the most abundant among CD3+CD56-NKG2C+ cells in a handful of donors, at about 28.3-65%. It remained unclear whether the expanded NKG2C-expressing T cell clones were specific for HCMV antigens. For roughly six donors, the dominant CD3+CD56+NKG2C+ clonotypes were among the top 10 CD8+ clonotypes and accounted for about 1.0-8% of CD8+ T cells.

To note about this clonotype: What antigen it recognizes has not been identified.

Sequencing used an Illumina HiSeq 2000. The TCR beta cDNA libraries were made using 5'RACE template switching, a step that added both a universal primer site and unique molecular identifiers. cDNA synthesis was primed from the TCR beta constant segment and was followed by two successive PCR amplification steps. The authors' analysis ran thus. MIGEC was used to demultiplex reads and group the reads by UMI, and MiTCR was used to assemble and quantify clonotypes. Only TCR cDNA sequences supported by at least two reads were kept to exclude erroneous sequences. The tcR package was used for downstream repertoire analysis, and clonotypes were matched between fractions using CDR3 nucleotide sequence together with V segment. Antigen specificity was annotated against VDJdb with VDJmatch, allowing one amino acid substitution in CDR3. The reads underwent TCRdb reprocessing, giving one record for each CDR3 protein sequence and no DNA. TCRdb, not the original authors, processed these V and J calls. The sample's records list under 600,000 distinct CDR3 sequences. The biggest ten clones account for under 1.5% of the sample.

The germline V gene encodes CDR1 MGHRA and CDR2 YSYEKL. Counted from cysteine to phenylalanine, this CDR3 has 15 amino acids. There is no recorded DNA. HCMV serostatus was determined by detecting HCMV-specific IgG in serum with a commercial ELISA kit. Ficoll density gradient centrifugation was used to isolate peripheral blood mononuclear cells from blood. Rearrangement joined TRBV4-1 to TRBJ2-6. The sequencing input was blood T cells: a sorted CD56 or NKG2C T cell subset, CD4+ or CD8+ T cells, or bulk PBMC T cells (not recorded which). The origin of this receptor is a woman between 50 and 59 years old in good health. Donor details come from another sample of the same person, matched by shared clones. The CDR3 protein sequence reads: CASSPALSGANVLTF.